The 21 T cell receptor beta chains listed next were all sequenced from one sample in a study of post-analysis software for immune sequencing data. Study outcomes and limitations: Compared with controls, patients had more of five TRBV segments, including TRBV5-6, TRBV5-1 and TRBV20-1.

For these receptors, no antigen is known. Unique molecular identifiers tagged the TCR beta cDNA libraries. TCRdb redid the calling of the PCR reads with MiXCR, one entry per CDR3 protein. The sample lists roughly 670,000 distinct CDR3 sequences, about 60% occurring once. Specimen: blood. Every receptor here comes from a girl aged 2-15 years with multiple sclerosis.

The J gene is TRBJ1-6, the V gene TRBV21-1; the table assigns TRBD1, which was not confirmed against the DNA. TRBV21-1 is recorded as a pseudogene. The CDR3 loop spans 16 amino acids. CDR3 sequence reads: CASSLRQGNYNSPLHF. DNA for the CDR3: TGTGCCAGCAGCCTGAGGCAGGGGAACTATAATTCACCCCTCCACTTT.

CDR3 bases: TGTGCCAGCAGCGCCACGGGGGCTAGCGGGAGTACGACGCGCGAGCAGTACTTC. Translating it yields CASSATGASGSTTREQYF. The J gene is TRBJ2-7, the V gene TRBV9, with 10 bases lining up with TRBD2. The junction had 18 bases not matched to a gene; V was cut back by 3 bases and J by 6 bases. This CDR3 comprises 18 residues. In germline, CDR1 is SGDLS, CDR2 YYNGEE.

The chain couples TRBV11-3 to TRBJ2-3, with D possibly being TRBD2 (7 bases). The CDR3 has 13 residues. Germline-derived CDR1 and CDR2 are SGHNT and YENEEA. The germline V and J ends were trimmed by 8 bases and 3 bases, with 12 bases remaining between them. The CDR3 DNA sequence: TGTGCCAGCTTAGGGGGGGGTACAGATACGCAGTATTTT. This translates into CASLGGGTDTQYF. The full variable domain, rest sourced from reference TRBV11-3 and TRBJ2-3, is EAGVVQSPRYKIIEKKQPVAFWCNPISGHNTLYWYLQNLGQGPELLIRYENEEAVDDSQLPKDRFSAERLKGVDSTLKIQPAELGDSAVYLCASLGGGTDTQYFGPGTRLTVL.

The chain joins TRBV6-5 to TRBJ1-5, with D perhaps TRBD1 (6 bases). V was trimmed by 8 bases and J by 5 bases, leaving 13 bases between them. This CDR3 has 13 amino acids. The germline V gene has CDR1 MNHEY and CDR2 SVGAGI. CDR3 DNA sequence: TGTGCCAGCTCCGACAGGAGTGATCAGCCCCAGCATTTT. Protein: CASSDRSDQPQHF.

V is TRBV3-1 and J is TRBJ2-1; D gene unclear. The CDR3 is 16 amino acids. V gave up 0 bases and J gave up 7 bases, with 16 bases separating them. Germline lookup yields CDR1 LGHDT and CDR2 YNNKEL (reference sequence). CDR3 in amino acids: CASSQDLEGHPNEQFF. The CDR3 coding sequence is TGTGCCAGCAGCCAAGATCTAGAAGGGCATCCGAATGAGCAGTTCTTC.

The J gene is TRBJ2-3, the V gene TRBV10-3; no definite D call. The V gene lost 10 bases and the J gene lost 0 bases, with 14 bases spanning the gap. Germline CDR1 reads ENHRY; CDR2 reads SYGVKD. The CDR3 length is 14 residues. The CDR3 nucleotides are TGTGCCACCCAGCCCTCGACTAGCACAGATACGCAGTATTTT. It codes for CATQPSTSTDTQYF.

V gene TRBV20-1 combines with J gene TRBJ1-2; D is perhaps TRBD1 (6 bases). Trimming removed 3 bases from V and 6 bases from J, with 14 bases in between. CDR1 is DFQATT and CDR2 is SNEGSKA in the germline V gene (reference sequence). The CDR3 sequence is 13 residues long. CDR3 bases: TGCAGTGCTAGCCGACGGGGGCAAGATGGCTACACCTTC. Translating it yields CSASRRGQDGYTF.

This clonotype showed up just a few times. The rearrangement uses TRBV6-5 and TRBJ1-1, with 7 bases matching TRBD1. In germline, CDR1 is MNHEY, CDR2 SVGAGI. The CDR3 length is 14 residues. The V gene end was trimmed by 4 bases and the J gene end by 2 bases; junction bases not matched to a gene: 4. The CDR3 DNA reads as TGTGCCAGCAGTTTACAGGGGTTTAACACTGAAGCTTTCTTT. It is translated as CASSLQGFNTEAFF.

The V and J genes are TRBV5-1 and TRBJ2-3, with 12 positions matching TRBD2. CDR3 length: 18 amino acids. CDR1 and CDR2 (germline): SGHRS, YFSETQ. The trim removed 1 base at V and 0 bases at J, leaving 6 bases unmatched. This CDR3 is CASSLTGLAGFSTDTQYF. CDR3 nucleotides: TGCGCCAGCAGCTTGACCGGACTAGCGGGATTTAGCACAGATACGCAGTATTTT.

V is TRBV30 and J is TRBJ1-5; 9 bases agree with TRBD1. Germline trimming cut 2 bases from V and 6 bases from J; bases unmatched to any gene: 5. Germline loops: CDR1 GTSNPN, CDR2 SVGIG (reference sequence). This CDR3 contains 14 residues. CDR3 amino acids: CAWSSGQGGQPQHF. The CDR3 DNA sequence: TGTGCCTGGAGTTCGGGACAGGGAGGTCAGCCCCAGCATTTT.

J is TRBJ2-1 and V is TRBV24-1; D is unresolved. This CDR3 has 12 residues. Germline values: CDR1 KGHDR, CDR2 SFDVKD. Trimming left V 1 base short and J 5 bases short, with 2 bases between. The CDR3 region is CATSDLNNEQFF. The CDR3 nucleotides read TGTGCCACCAGTGATTTAAACAATGAGCAGTTCTTC.

There are many counts of this clonotype. The CDR3 nucleotides are TGCAGTGCTAGGTCGACAGGGGGCTTCGGCCCCCAAGAGACCCAGTACTTC. Amino acid sequence: CSARSTGGFGPQETQYF. The V call is TRBV20-1, the J call TRBJ2-5; 10 bases agree with TRBD1. This CDR3 contains 17 residues. The germline V gene encodes CDR1 DFQATT and CDR2 SNEGSKA (reference sequence). V dropped 3 bases and J dropped 1; count of bases not matched to a gene: 11.

V and J are TRBV3-1 and TRBJ2-1, with a tentative D call TRBD1 (5 bases). Germline V gives CDR1 LGHDT, CDR2 YNNKEL (reference sequence). V shed 3 bases and J shed 2 bases, with 11 bases lying between them. The CDR3 extends over 15 amino acids. Here the CDR3 reads CASSQGQDAYNEQFF. In DNA form, the CDR3 reads TGTGCCAGCAGCCAGGGGCAGGACGCCTACAATGAGCAGTTCTTC.

This chain joins TRBV11-2 and TRBJ2-7; D is undetermined. V dropped 8 bases and J dropped 3 bases, with 17 bases sitting between them. The CDR3 has 14 residues. CDR1 is SGHAT and CDR2 is FQNNGV in the germline V gene. The CDR3 DNA reads TGTGCCAGCTACCCGAAGCTACCCCTCTACGAGCAGTACTTC. Its translation: CASYPKLPLYEQYF.

V and J are TRBV20-1 and TRBJ2-5; no reliable D call. CDR3 length: 15 residues. The V end was cut by 6 bases, the J end by 1 base, with 18 bases between. The germline gives CDR1 DFQATT, CDR2 SNEGSKA (reference sequence). The CDR3 region has the DNA TGCAGTGCCCATGGGCAGAACCTTTTCCAAGAGACCCAGTACTTC. Its protein product is CSAHGQNLFQETQYF.

This sequence joins TRBV12-3 or TRBV12-4 and TRBJ1-1; 7 positions match TRBD1. CDR3 length equals 19 residues. Trimming took 6 bases from V and 3 from J; bases not matched to a gene: 22. The CDR3 is CASRSAGGRRSSPDTEAFF. CDR3 nucleotides: TGTGCCAGCAGATCGGCAGGGGGTCGTCGATCGTCGCCGGACACTGAAGCTTTCTTT.

V is TRBV7-9 and J is TRBJ2-1; 10 bases match TRBD1. The J segment lost 1 base and the V segment lost 11 bases, leaving 17 bases of the junction unmatched. Looked up from germline, CDR1 is SEHNR and CDR2 is FQNEAQ (reference sequence). The CDR3 covers 18 residues. The CDR3 nucleotides read TGTGCCCTTGAGGGACAGGGGCTCTCGCCGGCGTCCTACAATGAGCAGTTCTTC. Encoded protein: CALEGQGLSPASYNEQFF.

The rearrangement uses TRBV6-1 and TRBJ1-1, with a weak D call TRBD1 (5 bases). The length of the CDR3 is 15 residues. Trimming shortened V by 0 bases and J by 5 bases, and 13 bases separated the two germline ends. CDR1 is MNHNS, CDR2 SASEGT, per germline. The CDR3 protein is CASSEAWGPGTEAFF. DNA of the CDR3: TGTGCCAGCAGTGAAGCTTGGGGACCGGGGACTGAAGCTTTCTTT.

This chain uses TRBV9 with TRBJ2-5; no reliable D call. From germline, CDR1 is SGDLS and CDR2 YYNGEE. V lost 0 bases and J lost 3, with 6 bases in between. This CDR3 has 13 residues. CDR3 amino acids: CASSVGLKETQYF. In nucleotides, the CDR3 is TGTGCCAGCAGCGTAGGTCTAAAAGAGACCCAGTACTTC.

In this sample, this clonotype turned up a few times. The chain links TRBV20-1 to TRBJ2-5; tentative D call: TRBD2 (6 bases). V gave up 6 bases and J gave up 2 bases, with 13 bases separating them. The V gene's germline CDR1 is DFQATT and CDR2 SNEGSKA (reference sequence). The CDR3 is made up of 13 amino acids. In nucleotides, the CDR3 is TGCAGTGCGGGCGGGGACCAACAAGAGACCCAGTACTTC. This codes for CSAGGDQQETQYF.

The chain carries TRBV6-4 and TRBJ1-2; TRBD1 is a possible D gene (5 bases). The V end lost 2 bases, the J end lost 6 bases, and 19 bases lay between the germline ends. This CDR3 spans 16 amino acids. CDR1 MRHNA and CDR2 SNTAGT come from the germline V gene. CDR3 in DNA: TGTGCCAGCAGTGACAGCCGGGACCCGGGCATCAATGGCTACACCTTC. This encodes CASSDSRDPGINGYTF.